This T cell receptor (beta chain) originates from a study of Graves' ophthalmopathy and Graves' hyperthyroidism. For the study at large: Peripheral blood was obtained at first diagnosis, ahead of any treatment.

Study conclusions and caveats: Detected in blood as well were most expanded thyroid clonotypes with frequency above 0.001.

As concerns this clonotype: The antigen remains undetermined.

This CDR3 region has 16 residues. Germline V gives CDR1 MNHNS, CDR2 SASEGT. Trimming shortened V by 6 bases and J by 6 bases, and 24 bases separated the two germline ends. For repertoire sequencing, the TCR beta CDR3 regions were amplified from RNA transcripts. HTBI primers primed a first-round RT-PCR, and a second-round multiplex PCR followed. MiXCR was run by TCRdb on the multiplex PCR reads, yielding one entry per CDR3 protein. The sample has about 620,000 distinct CDR3 sequences; 22% are singletons. Patients with other autoimmune diseases, uncontrolled infections, pregnancy or lactation were excluded. The diagnosis combined clinical symptoms, thyroxine, TRAb, thyroid ultrasound and orbital computed tomography scans.

The chain links TRBV6-1 to TRBJ2-7; either TRBD1 or TRBD2 may supply D (5 bases each). Sequences were obtained from peripheral blood. The TCR originated in a woman between 18 and 29 years old with stable Graves' hyperthyroidism. Some clones in this sample may be carry-over from other donors' samples. The CDR3 protein is CASRNRQTGTGGEQYF. The CDR3 coding sequence is TGTGCCAGCAGGAACCGCCAAACAGGAACTGGGGGCGAGCAGTACTTC.